Reported below is one TCR beta chain. Which antigen it targets is not known. No much larger clonotype is one base removed from it; base qualities were not supplied. This sample is part of a study of cytomegalovirus exposure and HLA in healthy donors (dated by TCRdb to about 2017). Regarding the complete study: In an earlier analysis of 587 of the donors, approximately 300 Gb of sequence data and roughly 100 million unique TCR beta sequences from about 180 million T cells were reported. Donor age, sex, ethnicity and CMV serostatus were compiled alongside the repertoire data. An early release covering about 600 HLA-typed donors comprised about 300 gigabases of sequencing data and some 79 million unique TCR sequences. Typing coverage differed by locus: A, B, C, DRB1 and DQB1 were typed in about 620-640 donors, DQA1 in about 500, DPA1 in approximately 600, and DPB1 in around 490. Several DR-DQ haplotypes were treated as single units for association and clustering because of strong linkage in the cohort. Of the 300 to 450 genotyped donors, roughly 80% fell in the genetic ancestry cluster associated with self-reported Caucasian donors. To study patterns of TCR occurrence, a later analysis re-analyzed previously published TCR beta repertoires from 700 or so donors and added high-resolution HLA genotyping. The study combined high-throughput TCR immunosequencing, statistical association of individual TCRs with disease status, and machine learning to predict cytomegalovirus infection status. All discovery cohort repertoires had been generated using a single sequencing platform. HLA typing included class I and class II loci at four-digit resolution. A later genetic analysis took genome-wide SNP genotypes for about 65% of the roughly 670 donors and used that subset as a discovery cohort. Besides the first cohort of approximately 670 subjects, a separate validation cohort made up of 120 different subjects was used. The study aimed to test whether cataloging public T cell receptors could reveal signatures of past pathogen exposure. An earlier analysis of around 640 of the donors used high-throughput TCR beta sequencing to judge whether each TCR beta V gene segment behaved as functional or pseudogenic. On average, roughly 240,000 unique TCR beta nucleotide sequences were sequenced per donor among roughly 430 genotyped donors of the cohort, with around 19% of those sequences being non-productive. The study used immunosequencing to profile the T cell repertoires of approximately 690 subjects and linked those repertoires to cytomegalovirus serostatus. Rather than using new phenotypic data, the later analysis identified candidate immune exposures from TCR beta sequences and from how often those sequences occurred across donors. Study-level results and caveats: The presence/absence analyses assumed that sequencing depth was roughly uniform across donors, and that assumption may not be true. In vitro tests confirmed that a few of the cytomegalovirus-associated TCR beta chains recognize cytomegalovirus antigens. In a later analysis, around 17,000 TCR beta sequences were associated with specific HLA alleles at a false discovery rate of 0.05. Broadly in line with IMGT annotations, most TCR beta V segments showed up in productive rearrangements about 87% or about 30% of the time in an earlier analysis of 587 of the donors. Because HLA typing was unavailable for some donors at each locus, only the typed subset was used in association tests. Cytomegalovirus status was reported to be diagnosed by the classifier with high specificity and sensitivity in both the original and validation cohorts. Some IMGT-functional V segments, including TRBV6-2 and TRBV6-3, could not be told apart with the 87-base-pair reads, so those segments were excluded. A total of about 150 TCR beta chains were listed by the study as associated with cytomegalovirus. The sequencing pipeline was judged likely to have produced a cluster of highly shared sequence variants as a technical artifact. While some public TCRs were present in many individuals, most TCR sequences turned up only very rarely across donors. An association between a missense DCLRE1C variant and V-gene and J-gene trimming of TCR beta chains was found in a later genetic analysis and replicated in an independent cohort. Correlated functional status among segregating V segments might be attributable to linkage disequilibrium, but an unknown experimental factor could not be ruled out. Several of the top co-occurrence clusters appeared to be linked to parvovirus B19, influenza, CMV and Epstein-Barr virus, according to a later analysis. According to a later analysis, most CMV-associated TCR beta chains appeared to be HLA-restricted, and the HLA associations seemed to be driven largely by CMV exposure. The cohort was sequenced for TCR beta chains only, and without alpha or paired-chain data the features that could be detected were limited. Roughly 17 rarely observed V segments, including chromosome 9 orphons, were excluded from the earlier analysis of approximately 600 of the donors because counts were too low. A further reported finding was that TCR beta sequences accurately predicted the HLA-A and HLA-B alleles for most subjects in the first cohort. The authors suggested that the approach could potentially be generalized to other disease states and immunological phenotypes. In a later analysis, TCR association rates were found to vary across HLA loci, with the most associated TCRs seen for DRB1 alleles and the fewest for HLA-C alleles. Assigning TCR associations to individual alleles was difficult when HLA alleles, especially DR and DQ, strongly co-occurred. According to a later genetic analysis, donors in an Asian-associated ancestry cluster had fewer N-insertions in productive TCRs than the approximately 700-donor mean. A later analysis found that HLA-associated TCR beta chains were more clonally expanded and had lower generation probabilities than equally common non-associated chains. For the cohort, immune exposure information was limited to CMV serostatus.

The germline V gene (reference sequence) provides CDR1 MNHNY and CDR2 SVGAGI. Here V drops 7 bases and J drops 6 bases, and the junction holds 8 bases not matched to any gene. Including cysteine and phenylalanine, the CDR3 has 13 amino acids. Only the CDR3 DNA is retained, 39 bases long and in frame from the first base. Libraries came from the immunoSEQ multiplex PCR assay. The multiplex PCR relied on a mix of 60 forward primers for TCR Vbeta segments and 13 reverse primers for TCR Jbeta segments. The CDR3 region of rearranged TCR beta genes was amplified from genomic DNA with a multiplex PCR assay. Amplified TCR beta libraries were sequenced as 87-base-pair reads on the Illumina HiSeq System. As for the original processing: In a later analysis, tens of millions of unique TCR beta chains were counted across the approximately 670 repertoires, and around 10 million of these chains were shared by at least two donors. A nearest-neighbor algorithm error-corrected the raw reads and collapsed the reads into unique sequences, merging closely related sequences to remove PCR and sequencing errors. CDR3 sequences were aligned to IMGT reference sequences to assign V, D and J gene segments. For a sequence to be retained, a match of at least six nucleotides to both a V gene segment and a J gene segment was required. A rearrangement counted as productive if the CDR3 had no stop codons and remained in frame with V and J, and every other rearrangement counted as non-productive. CDR3 was defined by IMGT convention, running from the second conserved V-encoded cysteine to the conserved J-encoded phenylalanine. In an earlier analysis of around 600 of the donors, sequences lacking an unambiguous match to a single V gene segment were excluded. An earlier analysis of about 600 of the donors called V segments functional above 56.7% productive rearrangements and segregating when the between-donor standard deviation exceeded 5%. A statistical classification framework was built to diagnose cytomegalovirus status from the catalog of TCR beta chain sequences. In a later analysis, V and J genes were assigned by comparing TCR nucleotide sequences against IMGT/GENE-DB human TR gene sequences. The TCRdist pipeline was used in a later analysis to assign CDR3 sequences and most-parsimonious VDJ recombination scenarios. In a later analysis, each TCR beta chain was defined by its CDR3 amino acid sequence together with its V-gene family, and reads without a unique V-gene family were excluded. In a later analysis, nearly 600 highly shared, low-generation-probability nucleotide sequences were removed to address suspected cross-contamination and a sequencing artifact. In a later analysis, a clonal expansion index was calculated for each public chain from normalized within-repertoire ranks of inferred template counts. In a later analysis, generation probabilities were computed using a VDJ recombination model fitted to out-of-frame rearrangements, and the results were checked against IGoR. Hypergeometric tests were used in a later analysis to score TCR-TCR, TCR-HLA and TCR-CMV co-occurrence, with a repertoire-size bias correction applied to the TCR pairs. A later analysis estimated false discovery rates by permuting HLA or CMV assignments 20 times. In a later analysis, co-occurring TCRs were grouped using DBSCAN, with TCRdist sequence similarity added in when clustering inside HLA-allele-positive subsets. Repertoires with fewer than 30,000 or more than 120,000 public chains were left out of co-occurrence clustering, as were a handful of repertoires with anomalous nucleotide sharing. The source is immuneACCESS, and TCRdb retained only in-frame sequences with V and J called. Part of the clones is not carried over; for the studies checked, unresolved V genes explain less than half of this, and the remainder is unexplained. V and J calls and clone size follow that table, whereas D and trimming were derived from the DNA. Recorded for this sample are over 100,000 clones; around 85% of them occurred a single time. The ten largest clones represent 2% to 2.5% of the sample.

The cohort comprised fewer than 700 healthy bone marrow donors. At the time of sampling, every cohort member was nominally healthy, though immune exposures that went unrecorded were likely present. The donor tested CMV seronegative, placing the donor among the 350 to 400 seronegative members of the cohort. A peripheral blood sample was provided by each donor, and peripheral blood mononuclear cells were used for TCR beta sequencing. The Qiagen DNeasy Blood Extraction Kit was used to extract genomic DNA from the blood cell samples. Material: PBMCs. The sequence derives from a man younger than 40 in good health and CMV-seronegative. The chain is encoded by TRBV6-6 joined to TRBJ1-2; a stretch of 7 junction bases matches TRBD1. The sequence in DNA is TGTGCCAGCACTGACTCGCAGGGGGATGGCTACACCTTC. Translated, this is CASTDSQGDGYTF.